The sequence of this TCR beta chain was determined in a study of Graves' ophthalmopathy and Graves' hyperthyroidism. To note about this clonotype: As yet, its antigen is unknown.

The TCR beta CDR3 regions underwent amplification from RNA transcripts. HTBI primers primed a first-round RT-PCR, and a second-round multiplex PCR followed. TCRdb reanalysed the multiplex PCR reads using MiXCR and keeps one entry per CDR3 protein. The profile covers 350,000 to 400,000 distinct CDR3 sequences, with about 18% appearing a single time and more than 1.5% taken by the ten largest. The V gene end was trimmed by 0 bases and the J gene end by 8 bases; junction bases not matched to a gene: 3. This CDR3 is built from 12 residues. Germline lookup yields CDR1 GTSNPN and CDR2 SVGIG (reference sequence). Regarding the study as a whole: Also, most clonotypes expanded in the thyroid above 0.001 frequency appeared in blood.

Moderate-to-severe activity, CAS ≥3, NOSPECS ≥4 and duration under 3 months were recorded for donors with ophthalmopathy. Patients were excluded if they had other autoimmune diseases or uncontrolled infections, and likewise if pregnancy or lactation applied. The diagnosis combined clinical symptoms, thyroxine, TRAb, thyroid ultrasound and orbital computed tomography scans. The sequencing input was peripheral blood. The V and J genes are TRBV30 and TRBJ2-5; 7 bases are shared with TRBD2. The source of this sequence is a young woman with Graves' ophthalmopathy. The CDR3 sequence is CAWSVGGRTQYF. CDR3 DNA sequence: TGTGCCTGGAGTGTCGGCGGGAGAACCCAGTACTTC.